Detailed here is one T cell receptor (beta chain). This clone's antigen is unknown. The input lacks base qualities; no much larger clone sits a single base away. The data were obtained in a study of blood T cell repertoires in COVID-19 (dated by TCRdb to between 2020 and 2021). Describing the broader study: Samples covering the acute and convalescent phases of COVID-19 were provided by collaborators in the United States, Italy and Spain. Deeply sampled blood TCRbeta repertoires from subjects exposed to, actively infected with, or recovered from COVID-19 were included in the dataset. The prospective study material was composed of cDNA or gDNA derived from T cells, B-cell-depleted T cells, or PBMCs. The repertoires were made available in a free public database intended to serve as a resource for research on the immune response to SARS-CoV-2. Where HLA class I and class II types were available, the types were taken from metadata supplied by the sample provider, not from assay-based typing. Samples came from the ongoing ImmuneRACE study (first 160 participants) plus 1,254 subjects from 6 global collaborators. A de-identified subject ID, COVID-19 status, age in years and sex were almost always included in the sample metadata. The paper as a whole reports these results and caveats: How much clinical and demographic metadata was included differed by source and by participant, and the metadata was provided uncurated.

Collaborating institutions collected whole blood in K2EDTA tubes following their own protocols. Collaborator samples were shipped for TCRbeta analysis as frozen whole blood, isolated PBMCs, or DNA extracted from either sample type. TCRbeta CDR3 regions were amplified from genomic DNA by means of the immunoSEQ Assay, a bias-controlled multiplex PCR. On the authors' methods: The number of nucleated cells in each sample was estimated by amplification of reference gene primers within the assay. Sequence reads were collapsed and filtered to measure the absolute abundance of every unique TCRbeta CDR3 rearrangement. Productive Simpson clonality was computed per sample as the square root of Simpson's diversity index over productive rearrangements. In TCRdb, the immuneACCESS table is reduced to in-frame sequences with V and J assigned. These tables do not hold every clone; where another copy was compared, an unresolved V gene accounts for under half, and the others remain unexplained. D and trimming come from the DNA, and the V and J calls and clone size come from that table. The sample table lists roughly 50,000 clones, 70% to 90% of them with a count of one. Around 20% of the sample is taken by the ten largest.

Spanning cysteine to phenylalanine, the CDR3 consists of 14 amino acids. CDR3 DNA is the only sequence kept; it has 42 bases, read in frame from the first base. Source material: peripheral blood. The rearranged chain carries TRBV21-1 and TRBJ1-1; the D segment call TRBD1 is taken from the table without a DNA check. TRBV21-1 is tagged as a pseudogene. This receptor was obtained from a human donor in a cohort sampled during active COVID-19. The sequenced DNA: TGTGCCAGCCGCCCCGGGACAGGGAACCCTGAAGCTTTCTTT. It translates to CASRPGTGNPEAFF.